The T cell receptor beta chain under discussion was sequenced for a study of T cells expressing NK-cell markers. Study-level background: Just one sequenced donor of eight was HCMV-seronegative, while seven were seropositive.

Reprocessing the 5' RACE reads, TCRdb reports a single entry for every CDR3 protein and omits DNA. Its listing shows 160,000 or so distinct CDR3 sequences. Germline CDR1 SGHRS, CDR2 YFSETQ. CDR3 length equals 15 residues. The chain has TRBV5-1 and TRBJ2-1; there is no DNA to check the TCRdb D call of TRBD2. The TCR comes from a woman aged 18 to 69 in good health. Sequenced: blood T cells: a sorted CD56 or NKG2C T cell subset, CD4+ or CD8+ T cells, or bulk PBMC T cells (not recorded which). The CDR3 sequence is CASSLQDYRYNEQFF.